The 12 T cell receptor beta chains below come from one sample, sequenced in a study of OX40 agonist ivuxolimab in advanced cancers. The data were produced by immunoSEQ multiplex PCR, yet TCRdb's version contains in-frame clones alone and is incomplete. The sample shows 75,000 to 95,000 clones, 89% of them seen only once. The sample here was CD4+ or CD8+ T cells sorted from blood, taken in a trial of the OX40 agonist ivuxolimab. The receptors originated from an adult with an advanced solid tumor such as melanoma, head and neck, liver or kidney cancer.

This clone occurred a few times. The genes are TRBV10-1 and TRBJ2-5; 8 positions match TRBD2. Looked up from germline, CDR1 is WNHNN and CDR2 is SYGVQD (reference sequence). CDR3 length: 15 residues. V lost 4 bases to trimming and J lost 1 base; unmatched junction nucleotides: 5. Written as DNA, the CDR3 is TGCGCCAGCAGTGGAGGTAGCGGGGCCCAAGAGACCCAGTACTTC. Amino acids: CASSGGSGAQETQYF.

V gene TRBV5-3 combines with J gene TRBJ1-4, with TRBD1 matching 11 bases. TRBV5-3 is an open reading frame, and its role is uncertain. The CDR3 sequence is 19 residues long. Trimming removed 4 bases from V and 0 bases from J; junction bases left unmatched: 11. Written as DNA, the CDR3 is TGTGCCAGAAGCCTCTGGGACAGGGGGAGGCCGGCAACTAATGAAAAACTGTTTTTT. Its protein product is CARSLWDRGRPATNEKLFF.

This clone came up once. V usage is TRBV7-4 and J usage is TRBJ1-1; D might be TRBD1 (5 bases). V was trimmed by 4 bases and J by 4 bases, leaving 13 bases between them. CDR1 and CDR2 (germline): SGHVT, SQSDAQ. The CDR3 spans 14 residues. In DNA, the CDR3 is TGTGCCAGCAGCTCGGGGAGGGGTGGCACTGAAGCTTTCTTT. It encodes CASSSGRGGTEAFF. Full variable domain (outside the CDR3, taken from reference TRBV7-4 and TRBJ1-1): GAGVSQSPRYKVAKRGRDVALRCDSISGHVTLYWYRQTLGQGSEVLTYSQSDAQRDKSGRPSGRFSAERPERSVSTLKIQRTEQGDSAVYLCASSSGRGGTEAFFGQGTRLTVV.

The table lists this clone with a few counts. The gene calls are TRBV6-5 and TRBJ2-7; tentatively, D is TRBD2 (5 bases). Germline V gene lookup returns CDR1 MNHEY and CDR2 SVGAGI. V was cut by 2 bases and J by 1 base, with 9 bases left in between. The CDR3 consists of 14 residues. CDR3 bases: TGTGCCAGCAGTTACGGAGGTGTGTCCTACGAGCAGTACTTC. The encoded protein is CASSYGGVSYEQYF.

The sample holds a few counts of this clone. CDR3 sequence reads: CASSPPWETQYF. CDR3 nucleotide sequence: TGTGCCAGCTCACCACCGTGGGAGACCCAGTACTTC. The J gene is TRBJ2-5, the V gene TRBV18; D gene uncertain. The V gene lost 0 bases and the J gene lost 5 bases, with 4 bases spanning the gap. There are 12 residues in the CDR3. Germline loops: CDR1 KGHSH, CDR2 LQKENI. Filled out from reference TRBV18 and TRBJ2-5, the complete variable domain reads NAGVMQNPRHLVRRRGQEARLRCSPMKGHSHVYWYRQLPEEGLKFMVYLQKENIIDESGMPKERFSAEFPKEGPSILRIQQVVRGDSAAYFCASSPPWETQYFGPGTRLLVL.

The rearrangement links TRBV27 to TRBJ2-3, with 10 nucleotides matching TRBD2. V lost 2 bases to trimming and J lost 4 bases; unmatched junction nucleotides: 9. Germline V gene lookup returns CDR1 MNHEY and CDR2 SMNVEV (reference sequence). The CDR3 has 17 amino acids. In nucleotides, the CDR3 is TGTGCCAGCAGTTTACGTCGAGCGGGGGGGCGATCAGATACGCAGTATTTT. This codes for CASSLRRAGGRSDTQYF.

The chain combines TRBV4-1 with TRBJ1-3, with a weak D call TRBD1 (6 bases). This CDR3 has 15 residues. CDR1 is MGHRA, CDR2 YSYEKL, per germline. V gave up 5 bases and J gave up 3 bases, with 14 bases separating them. The CDR3 coding sequence is TGCGCCAGCAGCTTGGACAGAGGCCTTGGAAACACCATATATTTT. It yields the protein CASSLDRGLGNTIYF.

V is TRBV25-1 and J is TRBJ1-2; D is unresolved. The ends were cut back, 10 bases at V and 4 bases at J, with 16 bases in the middle. CDR1 MGHDK and CDR2 SYGVNS come from the germline V gene. This CDR3 has 13 amino acids. CDR3 loop: CATSVGDFYGYTF. CDR3 DNA sequence: TGTGCCACCTCGGTTGGGGATTTCTATGGCTACACCTTC.

This clone has more than one count but fewer than ten. The chain is built from TRBV7-3 and TRBJ2-7; TRBD1 aligns across 7 bases. CDR3 size: 14 residues. CDR1 is SGHTA, CDR2 FQGTGA, per germline. Unmatched junction bases numbered 3, after V lost 2 bases and J lost 2 bases. CDR3: CASSLGQGAYEQYF. DNA for the CDR3: TGTGCCAGCAGCTTAGGTCAGGGGGCCTACGAGCAGTACTTC.

The genes are TRBV19 and TRBJ1-4, with D tentatively TRBD1 (5 bases). This CDR3 spans 12 amino acids. The V gene lost 10 bases and the J gene lost 8 bases, with 14 bases spanning the gap. The germline V gene has CDR1 LNHDA and CDR2 SQIVND (reference sequence). Here the CDR3 DNA reads TGTGCCACCGGCGGGACCCACGAAAAACTGTTTTTT. It translates to CATGGTHEKLFF.

The table lists this clone with a few counts. This chain connects TRBV5-4 to TRBJ2-3, with unresolved D. With 2 bases removed from V and 5 bases from J, the gap between germline ends came to 3 bases. Germline CDR1 is SGHNT and CDR2 is YYREEE (reference sequence). The CDR3 is 11 amino acids. The CDR3 is CASSFEDTQYF. The DNA of the CDR3 is TGTGCCAGCAGCTTCGAAGATACGCAGTATTTT. The variable domain in full, with the rest retrieved from reference TRBV5-4 and TRBJ2-3, is ETGVTQSPTHLIKTRGQQVTLRCSSQSGHNTVSWYQQALGQGPQFIFQYYREEENGRGNFPPRFSGLQFPNYSSELNVNALELDDSALYLCASSFEDTQYFGPGTRLTVL.

The chain is built from TRBV9 and TRBJ2-3; D possibly corresponds to TRBD2 (6 bases). Germline V gives CDR1 SGDLS, CDR2 YYNGEE. V gave up 4 bases and J gave up 2 bases, with 20 bases separating them. The CDR3 length is 17 residues. The CDR3 protein is CASSPTTGTWATDTQYF. The CDR3 region has the DNA TGTGCCAGCAGCCCGACGACCGGGACTTGGGCCACAGATACGCAGTATTTT.